This TCR beta chain is drawn from a study of T cells in Graves' hyperthyroidism and ophthalmopathy. Many counts were recorded for this clonotype. The source material, RNA transcripts, was used to amplify TCR beta CDR3 regions. A set of HTBI primers served as the primers for a first-round RT-PCR of the TCR CDR3. In TCRdb, the multiplex PCR reads were re-called with MiXCR into one record per CDR3 protein. The table records roughly 100,000 distinct CDR3 sequences, over 45% of them present only once. Germline lookup yields CDR1 DFQATT and CDR2 SNEGSKA (reference sequence). CDR3 length: 13 residues. With 5 bases removed from V and 1 base from J, the gap between germline ends came to 12 bases.

The sequenced material came from blood. The clonotype comes from a man aged 40-55 years with Graves' hyperthyroidism. This chain connects TRBV20-1 to TRBJ2-7; either TRBD1 or TRBD2 may fit D (5 bases each). The CDR3 reads CSAPGDVSYEQYF. CDR3 sequence (DNA): TGCAGTGCTCCCGGGGACGTATCCTACGAGCAGTACTTC.